This TCR beta chain was captured by sequencing in a study of T cell responses to AZD1222 COVID-19 vaccine. Profiling relied on immunoSEQ multiplex PCR, and the TCRdb table lists in-frame clones only, not all of them. The sample holds 92,000 or so clones, around 89% seen once. The CDR3 runs to 15 residues. V was cut by 2 bases and J by 4 bases, with 13 bases left in between. CDR1 and CDR2 from the germline V gene are SGHRS and YFSETQ. Whole-study results and caveats: Reportedly, nearly half the spike-specific TCRs target unmutated variant regions.

About this clone: Its target is unknown.

The specimen comprised peripheral blood, sampled 28 days after the second AZD1222 dose. The chain combines TRBV5-1 with TRBJ2-1, with D perhaps TRBD2 (6 bases). The origin of this receptor is an adult who received the AZD1222 COVID-19 vaccine. CDR3 residues: CASSLAPTRYNEQFF. CDR3 in DNA: TGCGCCAGCAGCTTAGCTCCGACTAGGTACAATGAGCAGTTCTTC.